The present T cell receptor (beta chain) was sequenced within a study of T-cell memory formation after mild COVID-19. Across the whole study: TCR clusters were mostly confined to one donor each.

With V trimmed by 2 bases and J by 4 bases, 9 bases remained unmatched. The CDR3 sequence is 17 residues long. CDR1 is MGHRA and CDR2 is YSYEKL in the germline V gene. With respect to this clonotype: Its antigen is still unknown.

The TCR alpha and TCR beta cDNA libraries, bearing sample barcodes and UMIs, were generated by 5'RACE using constant-segment primers. TCRdb reprocessed the 5' RACE reads with MiXCR, giving one entry per CDR3 protein. This sample has more than 120,000 distinct CDR3 sequences, with 15% to 20% found just once. Points from the study as a whole: Pre-infection memory held some responding clones, suggesting pre-existing cross-reactive T cells responded. Later expanders leaned toward CD4+, whereas clones contracting from day 15 to 85 were balanced CD4/CD8.

V and J are TRBV4-1 and TRBJ1-2; 11 nucleotides align to TRBD1. The sequenced material came from PBMCs or a T cell subset sorted from them (not recorded which). This clonotype originated in an adult woman who had mild COVID-19 (a few samples of this study predate the infection). Cell type and time point are not known. The CDR3 DNA sequence: TGCGCCAGCAGCCAAAGGACAGGGGGCGCAGCAATCTATGGCTACACCTTC. Amino acids: CASSQRTGGAAIYGYTF.